The present TCR beta chain was sequenced within a study of response to subunit inactivated influenza vaccine. Study observations and caveats: It was suggested by the authors that few new T cells are recruited by each seasonal influenza vaccination.

Trimming removed 4 bases at V and 7 bases at J, with 9 bases between. The CDR3 contains 11 residues. Germline V gene lookup returns CDR1 SGHDT and CDR2 YYEEEE. One entry per CDR3 protein, called by TCRdb with MiXCR from the RT-PCR reads. The sample consists of hundreds of thousands of distinct CDR3 sequences, over 9% of them appearing once. With respect to this clonotype: What it binds is not known.

The chain links TRBV5-6 to TRBJ2-7; D unclear. This sequence was found in a man in his fifties who received an inactivated influenza vaccine. Sequenced here: non-naive T cells sorted from PBMCs, sampled 14 days before vaccination. CDR3 bases: TGTGCCAGCAGCGCCTTGCGGGAGCAGTACTTC. Amino acids: CASSALREQYF.